The 15 T cell receptor beta chains below all came from one sample that was sequenced in a study of shared clonotypes between healthy human individuals. TCRdb keeps only in-frame clones here, not all; method: immunoSEQ multiplex PCR. Of about 1 million clones in the sample, 65% to 75% were seen once. Sequenced input: memory CD4+ T cells sorted from blood. The subset was: CD45RA-negative fraction. The receptors here all came from a man aged 18 to 29 in good health.

This clone was seen repeatedly, ten times or more. The chain combines TRBV7-2 with TRBJ1-5; a possible D gene is TRBD1 (6 bases). Trimming cost V 5 bases and J 3 bases, with 17 bases left between them. This CDR3 has 16 residues. The germline V gene encodes CDR1 SGHTA and CDR2 FQGNSA. The CDR3 DNA is TGTGCCAGCAGCCTCCATGCCGGACAGCTCAATCAGCCCCAGCATTTT. Its protein is CASSLHAGQLNQPQHF.

The CDR3 DNA reads as TGTGCCAGCAGCCCCCCAGGGGGAGCTTGGCAGTACTTC. Its protein product is CASSPPGGAWQYF. The chain links TRBV6-5 to TRBJ2-7; TRBD1 agrees at 7 bases. The trim removed 6 bases at V and 9 bases at J, leaving 11 bases unmatched. Looked up from germline, CDR1 is MNHEY and CDR2 is SVGAGI. The CDR3 spans 13 residues.

V usage is TRBV21-1 and J usage is TRBJ1-2; the table assigns TRBD1, which was not confirmed against the DNA. TRBV21-1 is a pseudogene. There are 18 residues in the CDR3. The CDR3 DNA reads TGTGCCAGCAGCAAAGAGGACCCCACTCAGGGGGACGGGTCGAACTACACCTTC. Translated, it gives CASSKEDPTQGDGSNYTF.

The J gene is TRBJ2-4, the V gene TRBV6-6; no firm D call. The ends were cut back, 8 bases at V and 5 bases at J, with 10 bases in the middle. The length of the CDR3 is 12 residues. Germline CDR1 and CDR2: MNHNY and SVGAGI (reference sequence). The CDR3 nucleotides are TGTGCCAGCGGCCCCACCGAAAACATTCAGTACTTC. Its protein product is CASGPTENIQYF.

This chain joins TRBV28 and TRBJ1-6, with a weak D call TRBD1 (6 bases). Germline V lookup: CDR1 MDHEN, CDR2 SYDVKM. V was pared by 7 bases and J by 1 base, with 11 bases between. CDR3 length equals 15 residues. The chain's CDR3 is CASTLQGSYNSPLHF. The CDR3 DNA is TGTGCCAGCACCCTGCAGGGGTCCTATAATTCACCCCTCCACTTT.

The genes are TRBV5-5 and TRBJ1-3, with 9 bases that match TRBD1. Germline CDR1 SGHKS, CDR2 YYEKEE (reference sequence). V dropped 4 bases and J dropped 10; count of bases not matched to a gene: 9. CDR3 length: 14 amino acids. The CDR3 DNA reads TGTGCCAGCAGCAGGGGACAGGGAATAGGGACCATATATTTT. It translates to CASSRGQGIGTIYF.

V and J are TRBV10-3 and TRBJ2-2, with TRBD1 matching 12 bases. After removal of 6 bases from V and 1 base from J, the junction contained 6 bases not matched to a gene. The CDR3 runs 17 residues. The germline gives CDR1 ENHRY, CDR2 SYGVKD. Here the CDR3 DNA reads TGTGCCATCAGACCGGGACAGGGGGCCAAGAACACCGGGGAGCTGTTTTTT. Translation gives CAIRPGQGAKNTGELFF.

The rearrangement joins TRBV30 to TRBJ1-4, with a tentative D call TRBD1 (6 bases). The length of the CDR3 is 14 residues. Trimming shortened V by 4 bases and J by 4 bases, and 13 bases separated the two germline ends. The germline CDR1 and CDR2 sequences are GTSNPN and SVGIG (reference sequence). The CDR3 region is CAWTTDRNNEKLFF. In DNA, the CDR3 is TGTGCCTGGACCACAGACAGGAATAATGAAAAACTGTTTTTT.

This clone has just one count. The chain has TRBV6-6 and TRBJ2-3; 7 bases are shared with TRBD1. Germline assignment: CDR1 MNHNY and CDR2 SVGAGI (reference sequence). Unmatched junction bases numbered 7, after V lost 6 bases and J lost 4 bases. The CDR3 consists of 14 residues. The CDR3 DNA is TGTGCCAGCAGGACAGGGCGAGTTTCAGATACGCAGTATTTT. Translated: CASRTGRVSDTQYF.

The CDR3 nucleotides are TGTGCCAGCAGCTTAAAGGCTCGGGGACTAGTAGAAGAGACGTACTTC. It is translated as CASSLKARGLVEETYF. This chain links TRBV7-8 with TRBJ2-7; 8 nucleotides agree with TRBD2. J lost 12 bases, V lost 2 bases, and 18 bases had no gene match. The CDR3 extends over 16 amino acids. Germline V gives CDR1 SGHVS, CDR2 FQNEAQ.

The chain uses TRBV29-1 and TRBJ1-1, with 9 bases identical to TRBD1. Germline-derived CDR1 and CDR2 are SQVTM and ANQGSEA. CDR3 length equals 13 residues. J was trimmed by 5 bases and V by 7 bases; bases with no gene match: 8. The CDR3, as DNA: TGCAGCGCTCAAACAGGGGGCTTGACTGAAGCTTTCTTT. Amino acid sequence: CSAQTGGLTEAFF.

Only a few counts were recorded for this clone. The rearrangement links TRBV11-2 to TRBJ2-3, with 8 bases lining up with TRBD2. The trim removed 1 base at V and 3 bases at J, leaving 9 bases unmatched. There are 17 residues in the CDR3. From germline, CDR1 is SGHAT and CDR2 FQNNGV. The CDR3 region has the DNA TGTGCCAGCAGCTTAGGTACCGGGCGGGGGGAGACAGATACGCAGTATTTT. Translation: CASSLGTGRGETDTQYF.

The genes are TRBV30 and TRBJ1-3, with 8 bases matching TRBD1. Trimming removed 8 bases from V and 4 bases from J; junction bases left unmatched: 7. The CDR3 length is 13 residues. The germline V gene has CDR1 GTSNPN and CDR2 SVGIG (reference sequence). The CDR3 is CASNRGSGNTIYF. The DNA of the CDR3 is TGTGCCAGCAACAGGGGGAGCGGAAACACCATATATTTT. Based on the CDR3 plus reference TRBV30 and TRBJ1-3, the full variable domain is SQTIHQWPATLVQPVGSPLSLECTVEGTSNPNLYWYRQAAGRGLQLLFYSVGIGQISSEVPQNLSASRPQDRQFILSSKKLLLSDSGFYLCASNRGSGNTIYFGEGSWLTVV.

This rearrangement joins TRBV7-2 to TRBJ2-2, with a tentative D call TRBD2 (6 bases). Germline V gene sequence: CDR1 SGHTA, CDR2 FQGNSA. The CDR3 has 14 amino acids. Between the trimmed V and J ends, which lost 3 bases and 4 bases, there was a span of 9 bases. The CDR3 DNA reads TGTGCCAGCAGCTTTATCGGGAGCACCGGGGAGCTGTTTTTT. Translation: CASSFIGSTGELFF.

The chain uses TRBV30 and TRBJ2-3; 7 positions agree with TRBD1. Per germline, CDR1 GTSNPN and CDR2 SVGIG (reference sequence). Trimming cost V 5 bases and J 0 bases; bases outside gene matches: 8. The CDR3 has 15 amino acids. CDR3 amino acids: CAWLGQVLSTDTQYF. The DNA of the CDR3 is TGTGCCTGGCTAGGACAGGTCCTTAGCACAGATACGCAGTATTTT.